Listed here are 13 T cell receptor beta chains from one sample, sequenced in a study of regulatory T cells in long-lasting Graves disease. Time point defined: newly diagnosed GD, antithyroid drugs for less than 3 months. Preparation of the TCR library used RNA extracted from PBMCs. Researchers made TCR beta libraries by using iRepertoire HTBI primers and running Arm-PCR on CDR3 regions. In TCRdb, the multiplex PCR reads were re-called with MiXCR into one record per CDR3 protein. The sample contains 520,000 or so distinct CDR3 sequences, around 13% of which appear only once. These data also formed part of another study, on T cells in Graves' hyperthyroidism and ophthalmopathy.

The sequencing here drew on peripheral blood mononuclear cells (PBMCs), taken at new diagnosis, from a patient treated with antithyroid drugs. The source is a woman aged 25 to 39 with Graves disease.

In this sample, this clonotype turned up many times. This chain joins TRBV12-3 or TRBV12-4 and TRBJ1-2, with D tentatively TRBD1 (5 bases). V lost 6 bases to trimming and J lost 2 bases, with 13 bases between them. This CDR3 is 14 amino acids long. The CDR3 is CASSLTGTNYGYTF. CDR3 DNA: TGTGCCAGCAGCCTTACCGGGACCAACTATGGCTACACCTTC.

This clonotype turned up a few times. The chain employs TRBV5-4 and TRBJ2-2, with TRBD2 matching over 10 bases. Trimming took 4 bases from V and 8 from J; bases not matched to a gene: 11. This CDR3 is 16 amino acids long. Germline CDR1 SGHNT, CDR2 YYREEE (reference sequence). Here the CDR3 reads CASSPLRLAGAGELFF. CDR3 DNA: TGTGCCAGCAGCCCGCTAAGGCTAGCGGGAGCAGGGGAGCTGTTTTTT.

The rearrangement uses TRBV4-3 and TRBJ2-7; 9 bases align to TRBD2. The CDR3 extends over 15 amino acids. In germline, CDR1 is LGHNA, CDR2 YSLEER. V lost 1 base and J lost 0; bases outside the gene matches: 1. CDR3 coding DNA: TGCGCCAGCAGCCAAGCACTAGCGGGCTCCTACGAGCAGTACTTC. This codes for CASSQALAGSYEQYF.

This clonotype was seen many times. The rearrangement joins TRBV11-2 to TRBJ2-1, with D perhaps being TRBD1 or TRBD2 (5 bases each). The V gene's germline CDR1 is SGHAT and CDR2 FQNNGV. V was cut by 1 base and J by 5 bases, with 12 bases left in between. The CDR3 consists of 15 residues. The CDR3 DNA is TGTGCCAGCAGCTTAGTGCCCGGGACCAACAATGAGCAGTTCTTC. Amino acids: CASSLVPGTNNEQFF.

This clonotype was observed at least ten times. The gene calls are TRBV7-9 and TRBJ2-7, with 9 bases lining up with TRBD2. The V gene's germline CDR1 is SEHNR and CDR2 FQNEAQ (reference sequence). Germline trimming cut 5 bases from V and 4 bases from J; bases unmatched to any gene: 9. This CDR3 spans 15 amino acids. This CDR3 is CASSSTREGGYEQYF. CDR3 DNA sequence: TGTGCCAGCAGCAGCACGCGGGAGGGTGGATACGAGCAGTACTTC.

This clonotype has more than one count but fewer than ten. This chain uses TRBV18 with TRBJ1-3; no reliable D call. The ends were cut back, 0 bases at V and 0 bases at J, with 6 bases in the middle. CDR3 length: 15 residues. CDR1 and CDR2 from the germline V gene are KGHSH and LQKENI. The DNA for the CDR3 is TGTGCCAGCTCACCACCTCACACCTCTGGAAACACCATATATTTT. Its protein is CASSPPHTSGNTIYF. Full variable domain (remainder filled in from reference TRBV18 and TRBJ1-3): NAGVMQNPRHLVRRRGQEARLRCSPMKGHSHVYWYRQLPEEGLKFMVYLQKENIIDESGMPKERFSAEFPKEGPSILRIQQVVRGDSAAYFCASSPPHTSGNTIYFGEGSWLTVV.

In this sample, this clonotype turned up many times. This rearrangement joins TRBV10-3 to TRBJ2-4; 7 nucleotides line up with TRBD2. CDR1 and CDR2 (germline): ENHRY, SYGVKD. The CDR3 loop spans 14 amino acids. V shed 0 bases and J 7 bases; nucleotides not matched to a gene: 3. Written as DNA, the CDR3 is TGTGCCATCAGTGAGTCACCCGGGGGGAACATTCAGTACTTC. Amino acid sequence: CAISESPGGNIQYF.

This clonotype was observed many times. This chain joins TRBV20-1 and TRBJ2-1; 14 bases agree with TRBD2. CDR1 and CDR2 from the germline V gene are DFQATT and SNEGSKA (reference sequence). Trimming removed 5 bases from V and 9 bases from J; junction bases left unmatched: 12. The CDR3 has 16 residues. The CDR3 loop reads CSAYRPGLAGEGEQFF. The CDR3 nucleotides are TGCAGTGCTTATCGGCCGGGACTAGCGGGAGAGGGTGAGCAGTTCTTC.

Points on this clonotype: One base away lies a much larger clone, so this may be a sequencing read error. The chain has TRBV3-1 and TRBJ2-1; 10 positions agree with TRBD2. This CDR3 is 19 amino acids long. CDR1 and CDR2 from the germline V gene are LGHDT and YNNKEL (reference sequence). V shed 1 base and J 4 bases; nucleotides not matched to a gene: 13. The chain's CDR3 is CASSQGFSNLAGVYNEQFF. CDR3 sequence (DNA): TGTGCCAGCAGCCAAGGTTTTTCTAATCTAGCGGGAGTTTACAATGAGCAGTTCTTC.

This clonotype was recorded many times. The chain couples TRBV28 to TRBJ2-3, with TRBD2 matching 10 bases. Germline V lookup: CDR1 MDHEN, CDR2 SYDVKM. V was clipped by 5 bases and J by 1 base; unmatched bases: 6. The CDR3 sequence is 16 residues long. The CDR3 is CASSPTGTSGTDTQYF. CDR3 in DNA: TGTGCCAGCAGTCCCACCGGGACTAGCGGCACAGATACGCAGTATTTT.

In this sample, this clonotype turned up many times. The chain is built from TRBV20-1 and TRBJ1-2; D remains unclear. Germline V gives CDR1 DFQATT, CDR2 SNEGSKA (reference sequence). CDR3 length: 14 amino acids. V lost 0 bases and J 1 base, leaving 9 bases between the germline ends. CDR3 sequence (DNA): TGCAGTGCTAGAGATCCACAGAATAACTATGGCTACACCTTC. Translated: CSARDPQNNYGYTF.

This clonotype was seen at least ten times. The genes are TRBV12-3 or TRBV12-4 and TRBJ2-1; perhaps TRBD2 as D (5 bases). CDR3 length: 13 residues. Trimming removed 5 bases from V and 7 bases from J, with 12 bases in between. This CDR3 reads CASSPRTSNEQFF. The CDR3 region has the DNA TGTGCCAGCAGTCCCCGGACTTCGAATGAGCAGTTCTTC.

This clonotype has at least ten counts. This chain uses TRBV27 with TRBJ1-2; D gene ambiguous. V lost 6 bases, J lost 1 base, and 12 bases lay in between. The CDR3 sequence is 14 residues long. Germline values: CDR1 MNHEY, CDR2 SMNVEV (reference sequence). CDR3 DNA sequence: TGTGCCAGCAGCTTTGTCGGGAGTAACTATGGCTACACCTTC. Its translation is CASSFVGSNYGYTF.